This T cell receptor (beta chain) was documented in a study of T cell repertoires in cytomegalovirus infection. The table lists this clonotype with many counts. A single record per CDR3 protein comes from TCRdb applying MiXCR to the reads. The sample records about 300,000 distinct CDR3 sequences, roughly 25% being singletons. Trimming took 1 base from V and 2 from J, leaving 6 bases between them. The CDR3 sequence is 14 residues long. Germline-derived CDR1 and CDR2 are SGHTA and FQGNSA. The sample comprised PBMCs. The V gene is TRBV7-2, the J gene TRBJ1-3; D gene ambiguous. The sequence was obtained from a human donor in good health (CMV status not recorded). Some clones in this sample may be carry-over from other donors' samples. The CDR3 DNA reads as TGTGCCAGCAGCTTAGACAGCCCTGGAAACACCATATATTTT. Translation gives CASSLDSPGNTIYF. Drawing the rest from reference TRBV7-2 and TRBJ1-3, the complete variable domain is GAGVSQSPSNKVTEKGKDVELRCDPISGHTALYWYRQSLGQGLEFLIYFQGNSAPDKSGLPSDRFSAERTGGSVSTLTIQRTQQEDSAVYLCASSLDSPGNTIYFGEGSWLTVV.